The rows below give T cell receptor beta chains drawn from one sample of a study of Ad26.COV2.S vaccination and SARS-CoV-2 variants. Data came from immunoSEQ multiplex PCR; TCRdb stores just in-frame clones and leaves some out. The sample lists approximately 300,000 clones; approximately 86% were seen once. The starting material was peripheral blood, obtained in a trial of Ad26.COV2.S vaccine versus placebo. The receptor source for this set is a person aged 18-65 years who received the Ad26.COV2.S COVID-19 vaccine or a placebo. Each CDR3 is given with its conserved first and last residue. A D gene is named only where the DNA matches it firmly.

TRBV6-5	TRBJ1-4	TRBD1	CASRTQGAFGEKLFF
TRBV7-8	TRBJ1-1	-	CASSPPSGTEAFF
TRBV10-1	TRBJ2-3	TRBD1	CASSEFVTGGVTDTQYF
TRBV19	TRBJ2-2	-	CASSYSRRSNTGELFF
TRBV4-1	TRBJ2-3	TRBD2	CASSQWTSGGGTDTQYF
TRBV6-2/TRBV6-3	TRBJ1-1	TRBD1	CASSYGDRGLNTEAFF
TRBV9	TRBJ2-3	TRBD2	CASSEISGARTDTQYF
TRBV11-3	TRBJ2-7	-	CASSSLEGEQYF
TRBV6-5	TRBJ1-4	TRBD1	CASSPRRQGREKLFF
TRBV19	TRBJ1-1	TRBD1	CASSIGQGIRGAEAFF
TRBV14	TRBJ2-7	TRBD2	CASSRYDPGLAGGYASSYEQYF
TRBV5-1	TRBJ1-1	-	CASRSVLNTEAFF
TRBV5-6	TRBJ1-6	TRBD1	CASSPDRGPHNSPLHF
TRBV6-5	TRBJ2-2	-	CASSMTDTGELFF
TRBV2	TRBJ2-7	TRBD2	CASSENLRTSGGLPGSYEQYF
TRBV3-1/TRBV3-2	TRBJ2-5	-	CASSQDRKGGLETQYF
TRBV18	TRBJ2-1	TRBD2	CASSLLAGGYNEQFF
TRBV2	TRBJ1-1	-	CASSERAEAFF
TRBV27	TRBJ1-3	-	CASSFNRGNTIYF
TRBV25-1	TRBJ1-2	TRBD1	CASRGDSANYGYTF
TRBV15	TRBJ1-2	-	CATSRAQSNYGYTF
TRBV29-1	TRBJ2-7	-	CSVEIFRGSYEQYF
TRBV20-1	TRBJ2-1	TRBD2	CSAMTSDEQFF
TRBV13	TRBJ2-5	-	CASSYTGTETQYF
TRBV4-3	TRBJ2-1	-	CASSQMGIGGQNEQFF
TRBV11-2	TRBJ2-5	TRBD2	CASSLAGLARKETQYF
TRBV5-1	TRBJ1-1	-	CASSFMGSDTEAFF
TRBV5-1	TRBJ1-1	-	CASSLAGGYTEAFF